This T cell receptor (beta chain) was observed in a study of spatial heterogeneity in lung cancer. Study in general: Among detected sequences, beta-chain ones consistently exceeded alpha-chain ones in number.

This clonotype was observed a handful of times. Each TCR cDNA molecule carried a unique molecular identifier. TCRdb reanalysed the 5' RACE reads using MiXCR and keeps one entry per CDR3 protein. The data show roughly 940 distinct CDR3 sequences, 30% to 35% seen once. The trim removed 4 bases at V and 5 bases at J, leaving 8 bases unmatched. CDR1 and CDR2 from the germline V gene are MDHEN and SYDVKM. CDR3 size: 16 residues. Sample time point: sample taken at primary tumor resection. Donors were some 72 untreated early-stage non-small cell lung cancer patients. Unsorted tumor, nontumor lung tissue or cryopreserved PBMC supplied the whole RNA.

The sequencing used normal lung tissue next to the tumor, collected at surgery. The receptor's source is a male donor with early-stage non-small cell lung cancer. The rearrangement links TRBV28 to TRBJ2-3, with 11 bases that match TRBD2. The CDR3 coding sequence is TGTGCCAGCAGTTCGTTTCATCTAGCGGGGGGAGATACGCAGTATTTT. Amino acid sequence: CASSSFHLAGGDTQYF.